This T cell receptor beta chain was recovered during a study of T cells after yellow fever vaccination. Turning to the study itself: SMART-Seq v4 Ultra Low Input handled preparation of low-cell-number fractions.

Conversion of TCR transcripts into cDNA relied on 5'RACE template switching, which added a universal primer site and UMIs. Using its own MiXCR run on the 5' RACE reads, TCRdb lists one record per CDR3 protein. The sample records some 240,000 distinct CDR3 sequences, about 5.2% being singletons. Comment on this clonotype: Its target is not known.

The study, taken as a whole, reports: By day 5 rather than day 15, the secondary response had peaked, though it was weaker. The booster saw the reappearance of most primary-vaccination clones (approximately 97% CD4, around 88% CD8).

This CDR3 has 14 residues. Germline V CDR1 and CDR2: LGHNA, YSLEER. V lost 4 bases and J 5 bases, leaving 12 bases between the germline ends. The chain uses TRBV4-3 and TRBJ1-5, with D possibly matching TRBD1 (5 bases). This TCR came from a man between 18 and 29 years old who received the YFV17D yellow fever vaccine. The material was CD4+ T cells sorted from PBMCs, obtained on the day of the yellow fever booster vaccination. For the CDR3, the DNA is TGCGCCAGCAGCCCGGGACTTGTCGATCAGCCCCAGCATTTT. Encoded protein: CASSPGLVDQPQHF.